Below are 10 T cell receptor beta chains sequenced from a single sample in a study of T cell changes during pregnancy in multiple sclerosis. Repertoires were generated with immunoSEQ multiplex PCR, while TCRdb's copy carries only in-frame clones and drops some. Of 70,000 or so clones in the sample, roughly 88% were seen once. The sequencing used peripheral blood, collected in the third trimester of pregnancy. The receptors originated from a female donor with multiple sclerosis, enrolled in a pregnancy study.

This sequence joins TRBV7-6 and TRBJ2-2, with 12 bases fitting TRBD2. Germline V gene lookup returns CDR1 SGHVS and CDR2 FNYEAQ. The junction had 6 bases not matched to a gene; V was cut back by 4 bases and J by 6 bases. This CDR3 contains 16 residues. Here the CDR3 reads CASSWSSGGASGELFF. DNA for the CDR3: TGTGCCAGCAGCTGGTCTAGCGGGGGGGCTTCCGGGGAGCTGTTTTTT.

This chain connects TRBV9 to TRBJ2-5; 14 bases align to TRBD2. The CDR3 is 15 residues long. Trimming cost V 8 bases and J 1 base; bases outside gene matches: 4. CDR1 is SGDLS and CDR2 is YYNGEE in the germline V gene. The CDR3 here is CARGGLAGGQETQYF. CDR3 nucleotides: TGTGCCAGGGGCGGACTAGCGGGGGGCCAAGAGACCCAGTACTTC.

The chain links TRBV6-1 to TRBJ1-2; D perhaps matches TRBD1 (6 bases). The CDR3 sequence is 17 residues long. V lost 3 bases, J lost 7 bases, and 24 bases lay in between. Germline V gives CDR1 MNHNS, CDR2 SASEGT. CDR3 amino acids: CASSDQPGHQGGSGYTF. CDR3 DNA sequence: TGTGCCAGCAGTGACCAGCCGGGACATCAAGGCGGTAGTGGCTACACCTTC.

The chain has TRBV12-5 and TRBJ2-1, with 7 bases identical to TRBD1. With V trimmed by 0 bases and J by 6 bases, 14 bases remained unmatched. Per the germline V gene, CDR1 is LGHNT and CDR2 is FRNRAP. The CDR3 loop spans 18 amino acids. The CDR3: CASGLVLDGTVPFNEQFF. The CDR3 nucleotides are TGTGCTAGTGGTTTGGTTTTGGACGGGACAGTCCCCTTCAATGAGCAGTTCTTC.

The chain recombines TRBV2 with TRBJ1-2, with 7 bases aligning to TRBD1. The CDR3 loop spans 13 amino acids. Germline loops: CDR1 SNHLY, CDR2 FYNNEI. The V and J ends lost 5 bases and 2 bases, in that order; junction bases with no gene match: 2. CDR3 loop: CASSWTGNYGYTF. The CDR3 region has the DNA TGTGCCAGCAGTTGGACAGGAAACTATGGCTACACCTTC.

The genes are TRBV6-5 and TRBJ1-1; D perhaps matches TRBD1 (6 bases). The length of the CDR3 is 14 residues. From germline, CDR1 is MNHEY and CDR2 SVGAGI. V shed 3 bases and J shed 3 bases, with 11 bases lying between them. The CDR3 reads CASSYGGADTEAFF. The CDR3, as DNA: TGTGCCAGCAGTTATGGGGGGGCGGACACTGAAGCTTTCTTT.

CDR3 sequence reads: CVSSGRGATEAFF. CDR3 sequence (DNA): TGTGTCTCTTCAGGCCGGGGGGCAACTGAAGCTTTCTTT. The chain links TRBV5-5 to TRBJ1-1, with D possibly matching TRBD1 (6 bases). The CDR3 spans 13 residues. Germline V gene lookup returns CDR1 SGHKS and CDR2 YYEKEE (reference sequence).

The table lists this clone with a count of one. The V and J genes are TRBV5-1 and TRBJ2-3; 7 positions match TRBD2. The J segment lost 2 bases and the V segment lost 4 bases, leaving 13 bases of the junction unmatched. This CDR3 has 17 amino acids. CDR1 is SGHRS, CDR2 YFSETQ, per germline. Written as DNA, the CDR3 is TGCGCCAGCAGCCCCGGCGCGGGCGGGACTAACACAGATACGCAGTATTTT. Protein product: CASSPGAGGTNTDTQYF. Based on the CDR3 plus reference TRBV5-1 and TRBJ2-3, the full variable domain is KAGVTQTPRYLIKTRGQQVTLSCSPISGHRSVSWYQQTPGQGLQFLFEYFSETQRNKGNFPGRFSGRQFSNSRSEMNVSTLELGDSALYLCASSPGAGGTNTDTQYFGPGTRLTVL.

The chain has TRBV29-1 and TRBJ1-1; D may be TRBD1 (6 bases). CDR1 and CDR2 (germline): SQVTM, ANQGSEA. The V end lost 5 bases, the J end lost 8 bases, and 12 bases lay between the germline ends. The CDR3 sequence is 11 residues long. CDR3 region: CSVKTGREAFF. The CDR3 bases are TGCAGCGTTAAAACAGGGCGGGAAGCTTTCTTT.

The rearrangement joins TRBV7-3 to TRBJ2-3, with 7 bases lining up with TRBD2. The CDR3 contains 15 residues. J was trimmed by 2 bases and V by 6 bases; bases with no gene match: 8. CDR1 is SGHTA and CDR2 is FQGTGA in the germline V gene. The CDR3 loop is CASSRFGGTTDTQYF. The DNA for the CDR3 is TGTGCCAGCAGTCGATTCGGGGGGACCACAGATACGCAGTATTTT.